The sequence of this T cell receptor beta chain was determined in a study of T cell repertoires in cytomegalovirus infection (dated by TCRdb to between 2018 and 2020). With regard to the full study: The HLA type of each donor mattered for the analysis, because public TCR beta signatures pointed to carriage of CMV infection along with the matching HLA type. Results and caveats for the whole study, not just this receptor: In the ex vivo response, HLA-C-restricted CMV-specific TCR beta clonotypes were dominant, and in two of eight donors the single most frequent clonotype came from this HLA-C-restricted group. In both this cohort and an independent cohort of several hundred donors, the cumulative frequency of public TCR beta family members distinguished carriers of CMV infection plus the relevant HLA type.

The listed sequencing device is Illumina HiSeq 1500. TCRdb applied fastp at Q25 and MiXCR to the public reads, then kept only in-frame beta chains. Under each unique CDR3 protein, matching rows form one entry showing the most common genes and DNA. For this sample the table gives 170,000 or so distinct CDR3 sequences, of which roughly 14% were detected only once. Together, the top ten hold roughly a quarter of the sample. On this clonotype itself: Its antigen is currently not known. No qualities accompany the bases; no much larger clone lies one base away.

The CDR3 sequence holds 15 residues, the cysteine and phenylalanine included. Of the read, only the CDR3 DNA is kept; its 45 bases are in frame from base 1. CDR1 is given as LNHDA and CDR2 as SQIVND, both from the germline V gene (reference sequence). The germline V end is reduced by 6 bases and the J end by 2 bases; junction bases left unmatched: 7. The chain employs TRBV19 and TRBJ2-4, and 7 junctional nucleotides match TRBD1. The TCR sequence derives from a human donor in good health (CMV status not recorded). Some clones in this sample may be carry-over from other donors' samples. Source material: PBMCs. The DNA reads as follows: TGTGCCAGTAGAGAAAGGGACAGCACCAAAAACATTCAGTACTTC. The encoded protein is CASRERDSTKNIQYF.